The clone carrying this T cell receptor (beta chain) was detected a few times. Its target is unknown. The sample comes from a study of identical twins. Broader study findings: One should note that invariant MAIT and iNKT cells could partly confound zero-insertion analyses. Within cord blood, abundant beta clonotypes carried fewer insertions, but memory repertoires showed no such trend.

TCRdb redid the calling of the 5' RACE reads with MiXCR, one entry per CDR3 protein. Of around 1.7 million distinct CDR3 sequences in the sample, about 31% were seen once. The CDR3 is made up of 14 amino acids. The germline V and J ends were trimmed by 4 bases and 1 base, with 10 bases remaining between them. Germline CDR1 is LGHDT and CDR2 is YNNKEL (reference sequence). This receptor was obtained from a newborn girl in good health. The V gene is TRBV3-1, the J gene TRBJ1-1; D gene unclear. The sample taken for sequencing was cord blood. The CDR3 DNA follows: TGTGCCAGCAGCCCAGTGGACGGGAACACTGAAGCTTTCTTT. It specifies CASSPVDGNTEAFF.